This TCR beta chain was documented in a study of T cells expressing NK-cell markers. The germline gives CDR1 MNHEY, CDR2 SVGAGI. The CDR3 has 11 amino acids. Libraries used 5'RACE template switching adding universal primer site and UMIs. TCRdb reprocessed the 5' RACE reads, with one entry per CDR3 protein and no DNA. The sample data list roughly 450,000 distinct CDR3 sequences. The sequence derives from a woman aged 50 to 65 in good health. The specimen sequenced was blood T cells: a sorted CD56 or NKG2C T cell subset, CD4+ or CD8+ T cells, or bulk PBMC T cells (not recorded which). The V call is TRBV6-5, the J call TRBJ1-1; TCRdb's D call of TRBD1 is untestable without DNA. CDR3 region: CASGRGTEAFF.